Sequencing of this T cell receptor beta chain was carried out in a study of blood T cell repertoires in COVID-19. CDR1 is MNHEY, CDR2 SVGEGT, per germline. V shed 6 bases and J 6 bases; nucleotides not matched to a gene: 6. This CDR3 is built from 14 residues. The assay was immunoSEQ multiplex PCR, and TCRdb's table has in-frame clones only and misses some. Of about 200,000 clones listed, roughly 83% were seen once; the top ten hold 27%. Sequencing was done on a sample of peripheral blood. The TCR comes from a man aged 40-49 years with acute or convalescent COVID-19. This sequence joins TRBV6-2 or TRBV6-3 and TRBJ2-3; TRBD1 matches 10 bases. The CDR3 bases are TGTGCCAGCAGCGACAGGGGGCCTCGGGATACGCAGTATTTT. The encoded protein is CASSDRGPRDTQYF.